The 10 T cell receptor beta chains given below trace back to one sample, sequenced in a study of T cells after posttransplantation cyclophosphamide. TCRdb's table, derived via immunoSEQ multiplex PCR, lists solely in-frame clones and lacks some. This sample has roughly 7,300 clones, with approximately 91% found just once. The sequenced sample was CD4+ T cells sorted from blood. The receptors shown here come from a woman between 45 and 65 years old in good health and a related stem cell transplant donor.

In the case of this clone: This sample also contains other DNA sequences that code for the same CDR3. The chain carries TRBV2 and TRBJ1-6; D is ambiguous. From germline, CDR1 is SNHLY and CDR2 FYNNEI. CDR3 length: 15 amino acids. Between the trimmed V and J ends, which lost 4 bases and 7 bases, there was a span of 14 bases. In nucleotides, the CDR3 is TGTGCCAGCAGTGGAGAGGGTACTGCAAATTCACCCCTCCACTTT. Protein product: CASSGEGTANSPLHF.

Written as DNA, the CDR3 is TGTGCCAGTAGTATCCAGAGGGGGGGCGGGAGGGGCCCTGGGGAGCTGTTTTTT. Its translation: CASSIQRGGGRGPGELFF. This chain connects TRBV19 to TRBJ2-2, with 9 bases identical to TRBD2. The CDR3 consists of 18 residues. The V gene's germline CDR1 is LNHDA and CDR2 SQIVND (reference sequence). V was clipped by 3 bases and J by 8 bases; unmatched bases: 16. The full variable domain, with the rest looked up from reference TRBV19 and TRBJ2-2, is DGGITQSPKYLFRKEGQNVTLSCEQNLNHDAMYWYRQDPGQGLRLIYYSQIVNDFQKGDIAEGYSVSREKKESFPLTVTSAQKNPTAFYLCASSIQRGGGRGPGELFFGEGSRLTVL.

The rearrangement joins TRBV10-1 to TRBJ2-2, with 11 bases that match TRBD2. This CDR3 comprises 17 residues. The germline CDR1 and CDR2 sequences are WNHNN and SYGVQD (reference sequence). After removal of 4 bases from V and 5 bases from J, the junction contained 9 bases not matched to a gene. This CDR3 is CASSGPLAGVWTGELFF. In nucleotides, the CDR3 is TGCGCCAGCAGTGGCCCACTAGCGGGAGTTTGGACCGGGGAGCTGTTTTTT.

The V gene is TRBV12-5, the J gene TRBJ2-1; the D is unclear. Deletions cut 0 bases from V and 9 bases from J, with 9 bases between. There are 13 residues in the CDR3. Looked up from germline, CDR1 is LGHNT and CDR2 is FRNRAP. CDR3: CASGLVEESEQFF. The CDR3 region has the DNA TGTGCTAGTGGTTTGGTAGAGGAGAGTGAGCAGTTCTTC.

This chain links TRBV5-1 with TRBJ2-3; possibly TRBD2 for D (6 bases). The CDR3 loop spans 14 amino acids. The germline gives CDR1 SGHRS, CDR2 YFSETQ. Trimming left V 6 bases short and J 9 bases short, with 20 bases between. CDR3 sequence (DNA): TGCGCCAGCATTCGTGGGACTGATGCCGGCACGCAGTATTTT. Its translation: CASIRGTDAGTQYF.

The chain is built from TRBV21-1 and TRBJ2-1; the table calls TRBD2, which could not be checked here. TRBV21-1 represents a pseudogene. The CDR3 covers 17 residues. This CDR3 is CASSVRLATPSDNEQFF. For the CDR3, the DNA is TGTGCCAGCAGTGTGAGGTTAGCTACACCATCCGACAATGAGCAGTTCTTC.

V and J are TRBV19 and TRBJ1-4, with a possible D match to TRBD1 (5 bases). Germline-derived CDR1 and CDR2 are LNHDA and SQIVND (reference sequence). The V end lost 3 bases, the J end lost 4 bases, and 15 bases lay between the germline ends. CDR3 size: 16 residues. CDR3 sequence (DNA): TGTGCCAGTAGTATTGGGGGAGGGGACCGTAATGAAAAACTGTTTTTT. Its protein is CASSIGGGDRNEKLFF.

The chain uses TRBV18 and TRBJ2-1; 10 bases map to TRBD2. After removal of 0 bases from V and 9 bases from J, the junction contained 8 bases not matched to a gene. CDR1 and CDR2 from the germline V gene are KGHSH and LQKENI. The CDR3 is made up of 16 amino acids. The CDR3 DNA is TGTGCCAGCTCACCACCGAATCAGCGGGAGGGGTCTGAGCAGTTCTTC. It translates to CASSPPNQREGSEQFF.

The rearrangement links TRBV11-2 to TRBJ1-5; a weak D match, TRBD1 (6 bases). Germline loops: CDR1 SGHAT, CDR2 FQNNGV. This CDR3 is built from 14 residues. The V and J ends lost 5 bases and 5 bases respectively, with 13 bases between them. The CDR3 sequence is CASSQGQTDQPQHF. CDR3 nucleotide sequence: TGTGCCAGCAGCCAGGGACAAACGGATCAGCCCCAGCATTTT.

The chain uses TRBV6-4 and TRBJ1-5; maybe TRBD1 (6 bases). This CDR3 is built from 14 residues. Germline V CDR1 and CDR2: MRHNA, SNTAGT. Trimming took off 6 bases at V and 3 bases at J, with 12 bases between the two ends. The CDR3 sequence is CASRSGEYNQPQHF. The DNA of the CDR3 is TGTGCCAGCAGGTCAGGGGAATACAATCAGCCCCAGCATTTT.